This T cell receptor (beta chain) was profiled in a study of control samples from healthy donors and cancer patients. Here immunoSEQ multiplex PCR was the method, and the copy in TCRdb shows in-frame clones only, minus some. The sample lists roughly 100,000 clones; around 92% were seen once. The receptor was derived from a woman aged 18-35 years in good health. The sample consisted of blood.

The CDR3 loop reads CAWAEGTEAFF. CDR3 bases: TGTGCCTGGGCCGAGGGGACTGAAGCTTTCTTT. The rearrangement links TRBV30 to TRBJ1-1, with a tentative D call TRBD1 (5 bases). CDR3 size: 11 residues. The germline V gene encodes CDR1 GTSNPN and CDR2 SVGIG (reference sequence). With 5 bases removed from V and 5 bases from J, the gap between germline ends came to 9 bases.